These 12 T cell receptor beta chains share one sample of origin, sequenced in a study of cytomegalovirus exposure and HLA in healthy donors. A multiplex PCR was run with 60 Vbeta primers and 13 Jbeta primers. Assay used: immunoSEQ multiplex PCR; TCRdb lists only in-frame clones, some missing. The sample lists 95,000 to 100,000 clones, about 70% seen once, with approximately 2.1% in the top ten. The specimen was PBMCs. These receptors originate from a woman in her forties in good health and CMV-seronegative.

This chain's CDR3 is CASSQDSGETQYF. As DNA, the CDR3 is TGCGCCAGCAGCCAAGATTCCGGTGAGACCCAGTACTTC. The V call is TRBV4-3, the J call TRBJ2-5; D gene ambiguous. The V and J ends lost 0 bases and 5 bases respectively, with 7 bases between them. Looked up from germline, CDR1 is LGHNA and CDR2 is YSLEER. The CDR3 sequence is 13 residues long.

The chain couples TRBV7-6 to TRBJ2-1; 9 positions match TRBD1. The germline V gene has CDR1 SGHVS and CDR2 FNYEAQ. This CDR3 is built from 14 residues. Trimming removed 3 bases from V and 10 bases from J; junction bases left unmatched: 7. CDR3 DNA sequence: TGTGCCAGCAGCTTTTATCGACAGGGGGGGGAGCAGTTCTTC. Amino acid sequence: CASSFYRQGGEQFF.

This chain connects TRBV13 to TRBJ2-7, with TRBD2 matching 11 bases. CDR1 and CDR2 from the germline V gene are PRHDT and FYEKMQ (reference sequence). This CDR3 is 14 amino acids long. Trimming cost V 5 bases and J 2 bases; bases outside gene matches: 2. CDR3 DNA sequence: TGTGCCAGCAGCCTTAGCGGGGGGGCCTACGAGCAGTACTTC. It encodes CASSLSGGAYEQYF.

The chain employs TRBV6-6 and TRBJ2-1, with 10 bases matching TRBD1. CDR3 length: 16 amino acids. Germline lookup yields CDR1 MNHNY and CDR2 SVGAGI (reference sequence). V lost 7 bases and J lost 3; bases outside the gene matches: 9. The CDR3: CASTKEDRGIYNEQFF. The CDR3 DNA reads TGTGCCAGCACAAAAGAGGACAGGGGGATCTACAATGAGCAGTTCTTC.

The chain employs TRBV18 and TRBJ1-5, with 9 bases that match TRBD1. V was clipped by 5 bases and J by 7 bases; unmatched bases: 21. CDR1 is KGHSH, CDR2 LQKENI, per germline. CDR3 length equals 19 residues. CDR3: CASSANYRGQTPSLQPQHF. CDR3 bases: TGTGCCAGCTCAGCGAATTACAGGGGGCAGACTCCAAGTCTCCAGCCCCAGCATTTT.

J is TRBJ2-5 and V is TRBV9, with TRBD2 matching over 7 bases. CDR1 SGDLS and CDR2 YYNGEE come from the germline V gene. Losses at the gene ends were 0 bases for V and 7 bases for J; bases not matched to a gene: 0. This CDR3 has 12 residues. The CDR3 DNA is TGTGCCAGCAGCGTAGGGGGGGGGACCCAGTACTTC. As protein: CASSVGGGTQYF.

This sequence joins TRBV29-1 and TRBJ2-7; D call uncertain. Between the trimmed V and J ends, which lost 0 bases and 9 bases, there was a span of 9 bases. This CDR3 spans 11 amino acids. Germline-derived CDR1 and CDR2 are SQVTM and ANQGSEA. As DNA, the CDR3 is TGCAGCGTTGAAGATACGGGTAGGCAGTACTTC. Translated, it gives CSVEDTGRQYF.

The V gene is TRBV11-2, the J gene TRBJ2-1; TRBD1 is a possible D gene (5 bases). In germline, CDR1 is SGHAT, CDR2 FQNNGV. V gave up 3 bases and J gave up 8 bases, with 8 bases separating them. This CDR3 is 12 amino acids long. This CDR3 is CASSLGLYEQFF. CDR3 bases: TGTGCCAGCAGCTTGGGGCTCTATGAGCAGTTCTTC.

J is TRBJ2-2 and V is TRBV7-3, with D perhaps TRBD2 (6 bases). This CDR3 spans 17 amino acids. Germline CDR1 and CDR2: SGHTA and FQGTGA. Trimming took 5 bases from V and 3 from J, leaving 19 bases between them. CDR3 in DNA: TGTGCCAGCAGCCTCCACCTCCGGGGGTCGGACACCGGGGAGCTGTTTTTT. This sequence encodes CASSLHLRGSDTGELFF.

This chain joins TRBV6-1 and TRBJ2-7; unclear D gene. The CDR3 consists of 14 residues. Germline loops: CDR1 MNHNS, CDR2 SASEGT. V lost 7 bases and J 2 bases, leaving 15 bases between the germline ends. This CDR3 reads CASNPRESAYEQYF. DNA for the CDR3: TGTGCCAGCAATCCCCGTGAGAGTGCCTACGAGCAGTACTTC.

The J gene is TRBJ2-3, the V gene TRBV11-3; the match to TRBD2 covers 11 bases. The CDR3 is 17 amino acids. Germline V CDR1 and CDR2: SGHNT, YENEEA. V was pared by 11 bases and J by 2 bases, with 15 bases of the junction left unmatched. The CDR3 DNA is TGTGCCCCAGCTTGGGTAGCGGGGGGGGGATTCACAGATACGCAGTATTTT. Encoded protein: CAPAWVAGGGFTDTQYF.

The chain couples TRBV6-1 to TRBJ2-5; 9 positions agree with TRBD2. The CDR3 is 17 residues long. Germline assignment: CDR1 MNHNS and CDR2 SASEGT. The V segment lost 1 base and the J segment 4 bases; nucleotides outside the gene matches: 10. The CDR3 nucleotides are TGTGCCAGCAGTGAAGTTCAGATGGCTAGCGGGATAGAGACCCAGTACTTC. It specifies CASSEVQMASGIETQYF.